This is a list of T cell receptor beta chains from one sample in a study of cytomegalovirus exposure and HLA in healthy donors. The data were produced by immunoSEQ multiplex PCR, yet TCRdb's version contains in-frame clones alone and is incomplete. The table shows roughly 99,000 clones, with more than 75% occurring only once. Specimen: PBMCs. Every receptor here comes from a woman in her thirties or forties in good health and CMV-seronegative. Each CDR3 is given with its conserved first and last residue. D genes are given only for firm matches. The size entry is marked missing in some rows and otherwise reads once, few, many or a size class.

v_gene	d_gene	len	abundance	j_gene	CDR3aa	CDR3nt
TRBV2	.	15	.	TRBJ1-2	CASSPSKGEGYGYTF	TGTGCCAGCAGCCCTTCTAAAGGGGAGGGCTATGGCTACACCTTC
TRBV28	.	15	.	TRBJ1-4	CASSTRRTTNEKLFF	TGTGCCAGCAGTACCCGGAGAACAACTAATGAAAAACTGTTTTTT
TRBV21-1	.	10	.	TRBJ1-2	CAPTGSGYTF	TGTGCTCCGACAGGGTCTGGCTACACCTTC
TRBV27	TRBD1	15	.	TRBJ2-7	CASSSRDSFSYEQYF	TGTGCCAGCAGTTCCCGGGACAGCTTTTCCTACGAGCAGTACTTC
TRBV30	.	13	.	TRBJ1-6	CAWSEWGGSPLHF	TGTGCCTGGAGTGAATGGGGCGGTTCACCCCTCCACTTT
TRBV30	.	18	.	TRBJ2-1	CAWSANRDFLGSYNEQFF	TGTGCCTGGAGTGCCAACCGGGACTTCCTCGGCTCCTACAATGAGCAGTTCTTC
TRBV30	.	15	few	TRBJ1-4	CAWRDTWGVNEKLFF	TGTGCCTGGAGGGACACCTGGGGGGTTAATGAAAAACTGTTTTTT
TRBV2	.	14	few	TRBJ2-3	CASSVSSNTDTQYF	TGTGCCAGCAGTGTTTCTAGCAACACAGATACGCAGTATTTT
TRBV30	.	13	.	TRBJ2-7	CAWRSGHLYEQYF	TGTGCCTGGAGGTCGGGACATCTCTACGAGCAGTACTTC
TRBV14	TRBD1	17	once	TRBJ1-2	CASSQDQGQGGIYGYTF	TGTGCCAGCAGCCAAGATCAGGGACAGGGCGGTATCTATGGCTACACCTTC
TRBV4-1	.	12	many	TRBJ2-7	CASSQDLSLQYF	TGCGCCAGCAGCCAAGATTTGAGCTTACAGTACTTC
TRBV6-5	TRBD1	15	many	TRBJ1-5	CASRRDRGFNQPQHF	TGTGCCAGCAGAAGGGACAGGGGTTTCAATCAGCCCCAGCATTTT
TRBV7-3	.	14	few	TRBJ1-1	CASSLSSWATEAFF	TGTGCCAGCAGCTTATCCTCCTGGGCCACTGAAGCTTTCTTT
TRBV9	.	15	.	TRBJ1-5	CASSVGGVTNQPQHF	TGTGCCAGCAGCGTAGGGGGCGTGACCAATCAGCCCCAGCATTTT
TRBV2	TRBD2	14	.	TRBJ2-5	CASSRTSGVETQYF	TGTGCCAGCAGCCGGACTAGCGGGGTTGAGACCCAGTACTTC
TRBV11-2	TRBD1	16	.	TRBJ2-1	CASSLDWGQGRNEQFF	TGTGCCAGCAGCTTAGATTGGGGACAGGGGCGTAATGAGCAGTTCTTC
TRBV5-1	.	13	.	TRBJ2-1	CASSLDSYNEQFF	TGCGCCAGCAGCTTGGATAGCTACAATGAGCAGTTCTTC
TRBV4-2	.	15	.	TRBJ1-5	CASSQVSGTDQPQHF	TGTGCCAGCAGCCAAGTCTCGGGAACAGATCAGCCCCAGCATTTT
TRBV30	TRBD1	15	.	TRBJ1-1	CAWSVGDRHHTEAFF	TGTGCCTGGAGTGTTGGGGACAGGCACCACACTGAAGCTTTCTTT
TRBV5-6	.	12	.	TRBJ1-1	CASSLEGDEAFF	TGTGCCAGCAGCTTGGAGGGGGATGAAGCTTTCTTT
TRBV2	.	15	once	TRBJ1-1	CASSEGRGRTTEAFF	TGTGCCAGCAGTGAAGGGAGAGGGAGGACCACTGAAGCTTTCTTT
TRBV30	TRBD1	15	.	TRBJ2-5	CAWSPGGQGKETQYF	TGTGCCTGGAGCCCTGGGGGACAGGGGAAAGAGACCCAGTACTTC
TRBV5-1	.	15	.	TRBJ2-1	CASSSTGDTYNEQFF	TGCGCCAGCAGCTCCACCGGGGACACCTACAATGAGCAGTTCTTC
TRBV6-5	TRBD2	15	.	TRBJ2-2	CASREASGVTGELFF	TGTGCCAGCCGGGAGGCTAGCGGTGTCACCGGGGAGCTGTTTTTT
TRBV25-1	.	14	.	TRBJ1-6	CASTLGGVGSPLHF	TGTGCCAGCACCTTGGGAGGGGTTGGCTCACCCCTCCACTTT
TRBV4-1	TRBD1	16	.	TRBJ1-5	CASSSEGQGARQPQHF	TGCGCCAGCAGCTCAGAGGGACAGGGGGCAAGGCAGCCCCAGCATTTT
TRBV9	.	16	.	TRBJ2-3	CASSVTFYRAVDTQYF	TGTGCCAGCAGCGTCACCTTCTACAGGGCGGTAGATACGCAGTATTTT
TRBV18	TRBD1	17	.	TRBJ1-1	CASSPLGQGIMNTEAFF	TGTGCCAGCTCACCACTTGGACAGGGGATCATGAACACTGAAGCTTTCTTT
TRBV4-1	TRBD1	17	.	TRBJ1-5	CASSPLPPGTANQPQHF	TGCGCCAGCAGCCCTCTCCCCCCGGGGACAGCTAATCAGCCCCAGCATTTT
TRBV9	.	14	.	TRBJ2-5	CASSVAKRRETQYF	TGTGCCAGCAGCGTAGCAAAGCGGAGAGAGACCCAGTACTTC
TRBV28	.	15	once	TRBJ1-3	CASSSPGTTGNTIYF	TGTGCCAGCAGTTCCCCCGGGACAACTGGAAACACCATATACTTT
TRBV7-2	.	15	.	TRBJ1-5	CASRTGPYSNQPQHF	TGTGCCAGCCGAACAGGTCCCTATAGCAATCAGCCCCAGCATTTT
TRBV9	.	13	.	TRBJ1-1	CASQALRNTEAFF	TGTGCCTCCCAGGCGTTGAGGAACACTGAAGCTTTCTTT
TRBV11-2	.	14	.	TRBJ1-4	CASRGGRGLKKLFF	TGTGCCAGCAGGGGAGGGAGAGGACTGAAAAAACTGTTTTTT
TRBV11-3	.	13	.	TRBJ1-1	CASSLGRDREAFF	TGTGCCAGCAGCTTAGGGAGGGACCGTGAAGCTTTCTTT
TRBV19	.	13	.	TRBJ1-1	CASSIGVGTEAFF	TGTGCCAGTAGTATCGGGGTGGGCACTGAAGCTTTCTTT
TRBV5-6	TRBD1	17	.	TRBJ1-4	CASSERTGYATNEKLFF	TGTGCCAGCAGCGAGAGGACAGGATATGCAACTAATGAAAAACTGTTTTTT
TRBV30	.	15	.	TRBJ1-5	CAWSVQGAGYQPQHF	TGTGCCTGGAGTGTACAAGGGGCCGGCTATCAGCCCCAGCATTTT
TRBV5-6	.	11	.	TRBJ2-3	CASSLQDTQYF	TGTGCCAGCAGCTTGCAAGATACGCAGTATTTT
TRBV4-2	.	16	.	TRBJ1-3	CASSQATGRTGNTIYF	TGTGCCAGCAGCCAAGCTACAGGGAGAACAGGAAACACCATATATTTT
TRBV28	TRBD1	14	.	TRBJ1-6	CASSSQGYNSPLHF	TGTGCCAGCAGTTCACAGGGGTATAATTCACCCCTCCACTTT
TRBV7-2	TRBD1	15	.	TRBJ1-2	CASSRAGTGQYGYTF	TGTGCCAGCAGCCGGGCCGGGACAGGGCAATATGGCTACACCTTC
TRBV29-1	.	12	.	TRBJ2-5	CSGQQGGETQYF	TGCAGCGGCCAACAGGGTGGCGAGACCCAGTACTTC
TRBV4-1	.	15	.	TRBJ2-5	CASSHRQDQQETQYF	TGCGCCAGCAGCCATCGACAGGACCAACAAGAGACCCAGTACTTC
TRBV6-1	TRBD1	14	.	TRBJ2-7	CASRFPTGRYEQYF	TGTGCCAGCCGGTTTCCGACAGGGCGCTACGAGCAGTACTTC
TRBV30	TRBD2	14	.	TRBJ2-3	CAWGASGNINTQYF	TGTGCCTGGGGGGCTAGCGGGAATATAAATACGCAGTATTTT
TRBV30	TRBD1	15	.	TRBJ1-2	CAWRTAKGQNYGYPF	TGTGCCTGGAGGACAGCCAAGGGACAGAACTATGGCTACCCCTTC
TRBV6-7	TRBD2	18	.	TRBJ2-3	CASSQTSGVFLSTDTQYF	TGTGCCAGCAGTCAGACTAGCGGCGTCTTCCTAAGCACAGATACGCAGTATTTT
TRBV13	.	15	few	TRBJ1-6	CASSLGYEGGSPLHF	TGTGCCAGCAGCTTAGGTTACGAAGGGGGTTCACCCCTCCACTTT
TRBV4-3	TRBD1	17	.	TRBJ1-5	CASSQATWTGVGQPQHF	TGCGCCAGCAGCCAAGCCACCTGGACAGGGGTAGGTCAGCCCCAGCATTTT
TRBV7-2	TRBD1	13	once	TRBJ2-5	CASSLDRGETQYF	TGTGCCAGCAGCTTAGACAGGGGCGAGACCCAGTACTTC
TRBV4-1	TRBD1	13	.	TRBJ2-3	CASSRGTEDTQYF	TGCGCCAGCAGCCGAGGGACAGAAGATACGCAGTATTTT
TRBV5-1	.	15	once	TRBJ1-2	CASSFLGQGGYGYTF	TGCGCCAGCAGCTTTTTAGGGCAGGGCGGCTATGGCTACACCTTC
TRBV6-1	.	11	.	TRBJ2-7	CASTLSHEQYF	TGTGCCAGCACCTTGTCCCACGAGCAGTACTTC